The next 7 T cell receptor beta chains were all read from a single sample in a study of blood T cell repertoires in COVID-19. TCRdb's table, derived via immunoSEQ multiplex PCR, lists solely in-frame clones and lacks some. This sample has about 59,000 clones, with around 91% found just once. Sequenced input: peripheral blood. The origin of the receptors is a human donor in a cohort sampled during active COVID-19.

The chain uses TRBV6-2 or TRBV6-3 and TRBJ2-1; 7 bases are shared with TRBD2. The CDR3 spans 17 residues. V was pared by 3 bases and J by 2 bases, with 10 bases of the junction left unmatched. Germline lookup yields CDR1 MNHEY and CDR2 SVGEGT. In nucleotides, the CDR3 is TGTGCCAGCAGTTATCCCCTGCGGGGGAGCACCTACAATGAGCAGTTCTTC. Translation: CASSYPLRGSTYNEQFF.

The chain carries TRBV5-1 and TRBJ1-4, with a possible D match to TRBD1 (6 bases). Germline V gives CDR1 SGHRS, CDR2 YFSETQ. The CDR3 covers 14 residues. V dropped 4 bases and J dropped 3 bases, with 10 bases sitting between them. In nucleotides, the CDR3 is TGCGCCAGCAGCATTTCAGGGGCTAATGAAAAACTGTTTTTT. Translated: CASSISGANEKLFF.

J is TRBJ1-1 and V is TRBV18; 9 bases match TRBD1. With V trimmed by 8 bases and J by 8 bases, 6 bases remained unmatched. CDR1 KGHSH and CDR2 LQKENI come from the germline V gene. CDR3 size: 12 residues. CDR3 loop: CASRQGVKEAFF. The CDR3 coding sequence is TGTGCCAGCCGACAGGGGGTAAAAGAAGCTTTCTTT.

V gene TRBV19 combines with J gene TRBJ2-2, with 16 bases lining up with TRBD2. Trimming at V came to 3 bases and at J to 6 bases, leaving 7 bases not matched to a gene. The CDR3 has 18 amino acids. Looked up from germline, CDR1 is LNHDA and CDR2 is SQIVND (reference sequence). The CDR3 here is CASSMGLAGGVVAGELFF. DNA for the CDR3: TGTGCCAGTAGTATGGGACTAGCGGGGGGGGTGGTCGCCGGGGAGCTGTTTTTT.

This rearrangement joins TRBV7-9 to TRBJ2-7; possible D gene TRBD2, 6 bases. The CDR3 totals 11 residues. Trimming left V 5 bases short and J 6 bases short, with 8 bases between. Germline CDR1 is SEHNR and CDR2 is FQNEAQ (reference sequence). CDR3 in DNA: TGTGCCAGCAGCCCGGGGGTCGAGCAGTACTTC. This gives the protein CASSPGVEQYF.

The V and J genes are TRBV5-1 and TRBJ2-7; 7 positions match TRBD1. The ends lost 0 bases at V and 5 bases at J; junction bases unmatched: 11. Germline V gives CDR1 SGHRS, CDR2 YFSETQ. The CDR3 loop spans 16 amino acids. The CDR3, as DNA: TGCGCCAGCAGCTTGGTCCCGGGACAGTCATCGGACGAGCAGTACTTC. It codes for CASSLVPGQSSDEQYF.

The chain joins TRBV27 to TRBJ2-6; 7 bases agree with TRBD1. CDR3 length equals 19 residues. Germline CDR1 MNHEY, CDR2 SMNVEV (reference sequence). The junction had 11 bases not matched to a gene; V was cut back by 0 bases and J by 3 bases. The CDR3 sequence is CASSLSKDRSSFGANVLTF. Written as DNA, the CDR3 is TGTGCCAGCAGTTTATCGAAGGACAGGAGTTCTTTTGGGGCCAACGTCCTGACTTTC.